This T cell receptor beta chain was observed in a study of T cell repertoires in cytomegalovirus infection. Study at large: Matching HLA type, along with CMV infection, was indicated by public TCR beta signatures.

CDR3 size: 12 residues. The V end was cut by 1 base, the J end by 4 bases, with 4 bases between. Germline V gene sequence: CDR1 SEHNR, CDR2 FQNEAQ (reference sequence). This clonotype showed up just a few times. TCRdb ran MiXCR on the reads and lists one entry per CDR3 protein. The repertoire holds roughly 230,000 distinct CDR3 sequences, with more than 15% as singletons. Sequenced sample: CD8+ T cells from PBMCs. This clonotype was sampled from a human donor in good health (CMV status not recorded). Some clones in this sample may be carry-over from other donors' samples. This rearrangement joins TRBV7-9 to TRBJ1-1; D gene uncertain. CDR3 amino acids: CASSLVLTEAFF. CDR3 in DNA: TGTGCCAGCAGCTTAGTACTCACTGAAGCTTTCTTT.